Shown below are 30 T cell receptor beta chains from a single sample sequenced in a study of control samples from healthy donors and cancer patients. Clones were sequenced by immunoSEQ multiplex PCR, and TCRdb holds only the in-frame ones, with some missing. The sample includes tens of thousands of clones, roughly nine tenths of them seen just once. Source material: PBMCs. The receptors come from a woman between 45 and 65 years old with colorectal cancer.

The rearrangement links TRBV30 to TRBJ1-1, with D perhaps matching TRBD1 (6 bases). The CDR3 runs to 12 residues. V was cut by 8 bases and J by 4 bases, with 14 bases left in between. Germline CDR1 GTSNPN, CDR2 SVGIG (reference sequence). CDR3 protein: CALNPGATEAFF. CDR3 sequence (DNA): TGTGCCCTTAACCCGGGGGCCACTGAAGCTTTCTTT.

J is TRBJ1-2 and V is TRBV7-2; the D gene is possibly TRBD1 (5 bases). This CDR3 has 15 residues. The V end lost 0 bases, the J end lost 4 bases, and 12 bases lay between the germline ends. Germline-derived CDR1 and CDR2 are SGHTA and FQGNSA. The CDR3 bases are TGTGCCAGCAGCTTAGCGACGGGGACTGTCTATGGCTACACCTTC. This translates into CASSLATGTVYGYTF.

The rearrangement joins TRBV10-2 to TRBJ2-1; TRBD2 is a possible D gene (6 bases). This CDR3 is 11 amino acids long. V was trimmed by 11 bases and J by 2 bases, leaving 7 bases between them. Germline assignment: CDR1 WSHSY and CDR2 SAAADI. CDR3 bases: TGCGCCGCGGGAACCTACAATGAGCAGTTCTTC. It codes for CAAGTYNEQFF.

The chain recombines TRBV5-5 with TRBJ2-5; 9 nucleotides match TRBD2. The germline V gene has CDR1 SGHKS and CDR2 YYEKEE (reference sequence). With 4 bases clipped from V and 4 bases from J, the junction kept 5 bases outside the gene matches. The CDR3 sequence is 14 residues long. CDR3 amino acids: CASSRGLARETQYF. For the CDR3, the DNA is TGTGCCAGCAGCAGAGGACTAGCGAGAGAGACCCAGTACTTC.

V gene TRBV5-1 combines with J gene TRBJ1-1, with D possibly being TRBD1 (5 bases). CDR3 length: 15 residues. The germline gives CDR1 SGHRS, CDR2 YFSETQ. V gave up 0 bases and J gave up 6 bases, with 15 bases separating them. The CDR3 bases are TGCGCCAGCAGCTTGGGAGGGTTGGGGGAGGCTGAAGCTTTCTTT. This gives the protein CASSLGGLGEAEAFF.

V usage is TRBV4-2 and J usage is TRBJ2-3; no definite D call. The CDR3 contains 13 residues. V lost 3 bases, J lost 5 bases, and 9 bases lay in between. From germline, CDR1 is LGHNA and CDR2 YNFKEQ. The CDR3 loop reads CASSQTSKDTQYF. CDR3 DNA sequence: TGTGCCAGCAGCCAGACCTCGAAAGATACGCAGTATTTT.

V and J are TRBV24-1 and TRBJ2-1; D is undetermined. The CDR3 extends over 13 amino acids. V lost 1 base to trimming and J lost 7 bases, with 7 bases between them. Per germline, CDR1 KGHDR and CDR2 SFDVKD. CDR3 sequence reads: CATSDFPGNEQFF. The DNA for the CDR3 is TGTGCCACCAGTGATTTTCCCGGGAATGAGCAGTTCTTC.

The chain uses TRBV6-2 or TRBV6-3 and TRBJ1-1; a weak D match, TRBD1 (5 bases). V lost 2 bases and J lost 2, with 12 bases in between. CDR1 and CDR2 (germline): MNHEY, SVGEGT. This CDR3 is 15 amino acids long. The CDR3 region is CASSYDSRGNTEAFF. The DNA for the CDR3 is TGTGCCAGCAGTTACGACAGCCGAGGTAACACTGAAGCTTTCTTT.

CDR3 region: CASSYFETRGWNTEAFF. The CDR3 DNA reads TGTGCCAGCAGTTACTTCGAAACCAGGGGATGGAACACTGAAGCTTTCTTT. The gene calls are TRBV6-2 or TRBV6-3 and TRBJ1-1; tentatively, D is TRBD1 (6 bases). The ends were cut back, 1 base at V and 1 base at J, with 16 bases in the middle. The CDR3 spans 17 residues. The germline V gene encodes CDR1 MNHEY and CDR2 SVGEGT.

V and J are TRBV19 and TRBJ1-2, with D maybe TRBD1 (5 bases). The germline V gene encodes CDR1 LNHDA and CDR2 SQIVND (reference sequence). The CDR3 runs to 12 residues. V was shortened by 9 bases and J by 6 bases, with 14 bases between the two germline ends. In nucleotides, the CDR3 is TGTGCCAGCGAGGGCAGGGCGAATGGCTACACCTTC. Its translation: CASEGRANGYTF.

The V and J genes are TRBV7-2 and TRBJ2-5, with D perhaps TRBD1 (5 bases). The CDR3 runs 13 residues. Germline CDR1 reads SGHTA; CDR2 reads FQGNSA. Trimming took off 1 base at V and 6 bases at J, with 9 bases between the two ends. DNA for the CDR3: TGTGCCAGCAGCTTAGAGGGGCTGAAGACCCAGTACTTC. The encoded protein is CASSLEGLKTQYF. Full variable domain (rest looked up from reference TRBV7-2 and TRBJ2-5): GAGVSQSPSNKVTEKGKDVELRCDPISGHTALYWYRQSLGQGLEFLIYFQGNSAPDKSGLPSDRFSAERTGGSVSTLTIQRTQQEDSAVYLCASSLEGLKTQYFGPGTRLLVL.

The chain is built from TRBV7-2 and TRBJ1-2; maybe TRBD1 (6 bases). Trimming stripped 4 bases from V and 4 bases from J, with 13 bases between. Looked up from germline, CDR1 is SGHTA and CDR2 is FQGNSA. The CDR3 loop spans 14 amino acids. CDR3 protein: CASSSSRDTYGYTF. In DNA form, the CDR3 reads TGTGCCAGCAGCTCCTCTCGGGACACCTATGGCTACACCTTC.

This clone appeared a single time. The sample holds other DNA sequences that translate to the same CDR3. The chain recombines TRBV3-1 (or the pseudogene TRBV3-2) with TRBJ2-3; 7 bases are shared with TRBD2. The CDR3 consists of 13 residues. V gave up 3 bases and J gave up 4 bases; unmatched junction bases: 1. The germline CDR1 and CDR2 sequences are LGHDT and YNNKEL (reference sequence). CDR3 sequence: CASSQGGSDTQYF. The CDR3 nucleotides are TGTGCCAGCAGCCAGGGGGGGTCAGATACGCAGTATTTT.

This chain connects TRBV7-7 to TRBJ1-6; TRBD1 agrees at 7 bases. Looked up from germline, CDR1 is SSHAT and CDR2 is FNYEAQ (reference sequence). J lost 7 bases, V lost 5 bases, and 5 bases had no gene match. This CDR3 comprises 14 residues. For the CDR3, the DNA is TGTGCCAGCAGCAGCCGGGACAGCAATTCACCCCTCCACTTT. Protein: CASSSRDSNSPLHF. Full variable domain (remainder filled in from reference TRBV7-7 and TRBJ1-6): GAGVSQSPRYKVTKRGQDVTLRCDPISSHATLYWYQQALGQGPEFLTYFNYEAQPDKSGLPSDRFSAERPEGSISTLTIQRTEQRDSAMYRCASSSRDSNSPLHFGNGTRLTVT.

This clone has a single count. This sample includes further DNA sequences coding for the same CDR3. The chain employs TRBV7-9 and TRBJ1-4; a weak D match, TRBD1 (5 bases). Trimming stripped 2 bases from V and 8 bases from J, with 12 bases between. The germline V gene has CDR1 SEHNR and CDR2 FQNEAQ (reference sequence). The CDR3 totals 14 residues. DNA for the CDR3: TGTGCCAGCAGCTTAAGCGGGACGGGCGAAAAACTGTTTTTT. Its protein is CASSLSGTGEKLFF. The full variable domain, completed using reference TRBV7-9 and TRBJ1-4, is DTGVSQNPRHKITKRGQNVTFRCDPISEHNRLYWYRQTLGQGPEFLTYFQNEAQLEKSRLLSDRFSAERPKGSFSTLEIQRTEQGDSAMYLCASSLSGTGEKLFFGSGTQLSVL.

This chain links TRBV7-2 with TRBJ2-3; 7 positions match TRBD1. The germline CDR1 and CDR2 sequences are SGHTA and FQGNSA. The CDR3 contains 16 residues. V lost 8 bases and J lost 2; bases outside the gene matches: 13. CDR3 residues: CASQKRGGRDTDTQYF. Written as DNA, the CDR3 is TGTGCCAGCCAAAAACGAGGGGGCCGAGACACAGATACGCAGTATTTT.

The chain carries TRBV28 and TRBJ1-2; possible D gene TRBD1, 5 bases. Trimming cost V 3 bases and J 5 bases, with 13 bases left between them. This CDR3 is built from 14 residues. Germline loops: CDR1 MDHEN, CDR2 SYDVKM. CDR3 sequence reads: CASSLSGVTYGYTF. In nucleotides, the CDR3 is TGTGCCAGCAGTTTGTCGGGGGTGACTTATGGCTACACCTTC.

V is TRBV14 and J is TRBJ2-1; a possible D gene is TRBD1 (6 bases). The V end was cut by 1 base, the J end by 9 bases, with 13 bases between. CDR1 is SGHDN and CDR2 is FVKESK in the germline V gene. This CDR3 has 14 residues. The CDR3 coding sequence is TGTGCCAGCAGCCAAGGGACAGATTTTAGTGAGCAGTTCTTC. This encodes CASSQGTDFSEQFF.

The chain recombines TRBV6-2 or TRBV6-3 with TRBJ1-6; weak D call: TRBD1 (5 bases). Germline loops: CDR1 MNHEY, CDR2 SVGEGT. There are 14 residues in the CDR3. Trimming took 6 bases from V and 5 from J, leaving 11 bases between them. As DNA, the CDR3 is TGTGCCAGCAGCTCCGGGACCAATAATTCACCCCTCCACTTT. This translates into CASSSGTNNSPLHF.

The chain recombines TRBV29-1 with TRBJ2-1; TRBD2 matches at 10 bases. The CDR3 has 13 amino acids. Trimming took 4 bases from V and 11 from J; bases not matched to a gene: 8. Germline V lookup: CDR1 SQVTM, CDR2 ANQGSEA. This CDR3 reads CSVVVAGGQQQFF. In nucleotides, the CDR3 is TGCAGCGTTGTGGTAGCGGGGGGCCAACAGCAGTTCTTC.

The CDR3 reads CAISEGGTIGEQFF. The CDR3, as DNA: TGTGCCATCAGTGAGGGTGGGACAATCGGTGAGCAGTTCTTC. V gene TRBV10-3 combines with J gene TRBJ2-1, with a possible D match to TRBD1 (6 bases). Deletions cut 2 bases from V and 9 bases from J, with 14 bases between. CDR1 and CDR2 from the germline V gene are ENHRY and SYGVKD. The CDR3 consists of 14 residues.

The rearrangement uses TRBV7-3 and TRBJ1-1; 7 nucleotides align to TRBD1. The CDR3 length is 15 residues. Germline V gene data show CDR1 as SGHTA and CDR2 as FQGTGA. The V and J ends lost 5 bases and 1 base, in that order; junction bases with no gene match: 7. DNA for the CDR3: TGTGCCAGCAGCCCCCCCGGGACAGAGAACACTGAAGCTTTCTTT. It codes for CASSPPGTENTEAFF.

This chain joins TRBV9 and TRBJ1-1; D perhaps matches TRBD1 (6 bases). CDR3 length: 15 residues. V was pared by 0 bases and J by 13 bases, with 22 bases between. Germline V CDR1 and CDR2: SGDLS, YYNGEE. The CDR3 reads CASSVDTGTLGSVFF. The CDR3 DNA follows: TGTGCCAGCAGCGTAGACACAGGGACCCTCGGTAGTGTTTTCTTT.

The sample holds one count of this clone. V gene TRBV7-9 combines with J gene TRBJ1-2; 8 bases are a match to TRBD1. Losses at the gene ends were 1 base for V and 5 bases for J; bases not matched to a gene: 9. The CDR3 length is 16 residues. Germline assignment: CDR1 SEHNR and CDR2 FQNEAQ (reference sequence). The CDR3 DNA reads TGTGCCAGCAGCTTAGAGCCCCCCGGGACAGGATATGGCTACACCTTC. Its translation: CASSLEPPGTGYGYTF.

V gene TRBV12-3 or TRBV12-4 combines with J gene TRBJ2-5, with 7 bases lining up with TRBD1. V trimming: 5 bases; J trimming: 5 bases; junction bases outside the gene matches: 5. The CDR3 consists of 13 residues. The DNA of the CDR3 is TGTGCCAGCAGTCCTCAACAGGGGGAGACCCAGTACTTC. Translation gives CASSPQQGETQYF.

In DNA, the CDR3 is TGTGCCAGCAGCTTAACCATAGGTAGCGGGGTTACCTACGAGCAGTACGTC. Protein product: CASSLTIGSGVTYEQYV. This chain uses TRBV7-3 with TRBJ2-7; 8 bases are a match to TRBD2. The CDR3 has 17 amino acids. J lost 2 bases, V lost 0 bases, and 9 bases had no gene match. CDR1 is SGHTA and CDR2 is FQGTGA in the germline V gene.

The chain is built from TRBV27 and TRBJ1-2; 9 nucleotides align to TRBD1. V lost 2 bases, J lost 6 bases, and 4 bases stayed unmatched. CDR1 is MNHEY, CDR2 SMNVEV, per germline (reference sequence). The CDR3 spans 14 residues. The CDR3 nucleotides read TGTGCCAGCAGTTTAGGGACAGGGAGAGATGGCTACACCTTC. This sequence encodes CASSLGTGRDGYTF.

The chain joins TRBV5-1 to TRBJ1-4; D perhaps matches TRBD1 (5 bases). CDR1 and CDR2 from the germline V gene are SGHRS and YFSETQ. The CDR3 totals 15 residues. V lost 1 base, J lost 8 bases, and 15 bases lay in between. The DNA for the CDR3 is TGCGCCAGCAGCTTGATGGGGGGAAGTTTCGAAAAACTGTTTTTT. Its protein is CASSLMGGSFEKLFF.

This chain joins TRBV27 and TRBJ2-3; TRBD2 agrees at 10 bases. J was trimmed by 0 bases and V by 8 bases; bases with no gene match: 11. CDR1 and CDR2 (germline): MNHEY, SMNVEV (reference sequence). CDR3 length equals 17 residues. The CDR3 sequence: CASAGLADYLSTDTQYF. Here the CDR3 DNA reads TGTGCCAGCGCTGGACTAGCGGATTACCTAAGCACAGATACGCAGTATTTT.

V gene TRBV4-3 combines with J gene TRBJ2-2, with a tentative D call TRBD1 (5 bases). The V gene lost 0 bases and the J gene lost 2 bases, with 13 bases spanning the gap. Germline V gene data show CDR1 as LGHNA and CDR2 as YSLEER. The CDR3 extends over 17 amino acids. The CDR3 coding sequence is TGCGCCAGCAGCCAAGATTCGGCAGGGTTCAACACCGGGGAGCTGTTTTTT. Its protein product is CASSQDSAGFNTGELFF.